A single sample gave rise to the 4 T cell receptor beta chains below, sequenced in a study of CD8 T cells in Susac syndrome. With random hexamers, about 0.45 to 1 ug RNA was reverse transcribed. TCRdb reanalysed the immunoSEQ multiplex PCR reads using MiXCR and keeps one entry per CDR3 protein. The sample records roughly 200,000 distinct CDR3 sequences, 85% to 95% being singletons. Sequences were obtained from CD4+ T cells from PBMCs. Receptor source: a human donor in good health.

V is TRBV7-9 and J is TRBJ2-7; D is ambiguous. The CDR3 totals 12 residues. Trimming cost V 5 bases and J 2 bases, with 7 bases left between them. The V gene's germline CDR1 is SEHNR and CDR2 FQNEAQ (reference sequence). In DNA, the CDR3 is TGTGCCAGCAGCACCCAGCCCTACGAGCAGTACTTC. As protein: CASSTQPYEQYF.

The chain combines TRBV6-1 with TRBJ2-7; maybe TRBD1 (5 bases). This CDR3 is 13 amino acids long. The V gene lost 5 bases and the J gene lost 2 bases, with 10 bases spanning the gap. The germline V gene has CDR1 MNHNS and CDR2 SASEGT. CDR3 loop: CASSPTGPYEQYF. CDR3 bases: TGTGCCAGCAGTCCCACAGGCCCCTACGAGCAGTACTTC.

The table lists this clonotype with a count of one. The chain carries TRBV18 and TRBJ1-1; D ambiguous. This CDR3 is built from 12 residues. Trimming took 4 bases from V and 6 from J, leaving 9 bases between them. Germline CDR1 is KGHSH and CDR2 is LQKENI. In nucleotides, the CDR3 is TGTGCCAGCTCACTGGAGTACTCTGAAGCTTTCTTT. Its protein product is CASSLEYSEAFF. Full variable domain (missing parts from reference TRBV18 and TRBJ1-1): NAGVMQNPRHLVRRRGQEARLRCSPMKGHSHVYWYRQLPEEGLKFMVYLQKENIIDESGMPKERFSAEFPKEGPSILRIQQVVRGDSAAYFCASSLEYSEAFFGQGTRLTVV.

The V and J genes are TRBV4-2 and TRBJ2-2; D remains unclear. Trimming left V 4 bases short and J 4 bases short, with 10 bases between. Germline loops: CDR1 LGHNA, CDR2 YNFKEQ. There are 14 residues in the CDR3. The CDR3 is CASSLPVTTGELFF. DNA for the CDR3: TGTGCCAGCAGCCTCCCGGTAACCACCGGGGAGCTGTTTTTT.